Following are 9 T cell receptor beta chains from one sample sequenced in a study of T-cell memory formation after mild COVID-19. TCRdb itself ran the 5' RACE reads through MiXCR, one entry per CDR3 protein. The sample carries about 610,000 distinct CDR3 sequences, around 16% recorded once. Sequenced sample: PBMCs or a T cell subset sorted from them (not recorded which). These receptors were obtained from an adult woman who had mild COVID-19 (a few samples of this study predate the infection). Cell type and time point are not known.

This clonotype was recorded a few times. This rearrangement joins TRBV7-9 to TRBJ2-6; no clear D. The V and J ends lost 5 bases and 4 bases respectively, with 15 bases between them. Germline CDR1 SEHNR, CDR2 FQNEAQ (reference sequence). The CDR3 runs to 16 residues. The chain's CDR3 is CASSIRVSMGANVLTF. The CDR3 DNA follows: TGTGCCAGCAGCATCCGGGTTTCTATGGGGGCCAACGTCCTGACTTTC.

The chain is built from TRBV27 and TRBJ2-3; a possible D gene is TRBD2 (6 bases). V gave up 10 bases and J gave up 2 bases, with 22 bases separating them. The germline V gene encodes CDR1 MNHEY and CDR2 SMNVEV (reference sequence). There are 16 residues in the CDR3. Here the CDR3 reads CATVEGLPRFTDTQYF. The CDR3 bases are TGTGCCACGGTGGAGGGGCTCCCACGTTTCACAGATACGCAGTATTTT.

This clonotype has a handful of counts. The gene calls are TRBV9 and TRBJ2-3, with D possibly matching TRBD2 (6 bases). V was pared by 0 bases and J by 3 bases, with 11 bases between. This CDR3 has 15 residues. Germline values: CDR1 SGDLS, CDR2 YYNGEE. For the CDR3, the DNA is TGTGCCAGCAGCGTAGCGGGAGAGGGAACAGATACGCAGTATTTT. It is translated as CASSVAGEGTDTQYF.

This clonotype showed up just a few times. This chain uses TRBV5-1 with TRBJ2-6, with a weak D call TRBD2 (6 bases). CDR3 length equals 16 residues. The V gene's germline CDR1 is SGHRS and CDR2 YFSETQ. V lost 4 bases to trimming and J lost 0 bases, with 11 bases between them. CDR3 sequence: CASSLEGSSGANVLTF. The CDR3 coding sequence is TGCGCCAGCAGCCTGGAGGGGAGCTCTGGGGCCAACGTCCTGACTTTC.

V gene TRBV11-3 combines with J gene TRBJ1-2, with TRBD1 matching over 7 bases. CDR3 length: 17 amino acids. The germline V gene encodes CDR1 SGHNT and CDR2 YENEEA. J lost 6 bases, V lost 5 bases, and 18 bases had no gene match. In DNA, the CDR3 is TGTGCCAGCAGCCCCTATGCCCCCAGACAGGGTATGGATGGCTACACCTTC. Translated, it gives CASSPYAPRQGMDGYTF.

The chain combines TRBV13 with TRBJ1-2; D unresolved. Trimming cost V 2 bases and J 4 bases, with 14 bases left between them. CDR1 is PRHDT, CDR2 FYEKMQ, per germline (reference sequence). CDR3 length: 15 amino acids. CDR3 amino acids: CASSLLRVEVYGYTF. The DNA for the CDR3 is TGTGCCAGCAGCTTACTTAGGGTGGAGGTCTATGGCTACACCTTC.

The V and J genes are TRBV3-1 and TRBJ1-1; the match to TRBD1 covers 7 bases. Per germline, CDR1 LGHDT and CDR2 YNNKEL (reference sequence). This CDR3 comprises 14 residues. V shed 3 bases and J 4 bases; nucleotides not matched to a gene: 5. The CDR3 DNA follows: TGTGCCAGCAGCCAGAGACAGGGAGCCACTGAAGCTTTCTTT. Protein product: CASSQRQGATEAFF.

The genes are TRBV10-3 and TRBJ1-2; no firm D call. Germline V lookup: CDR1 ENHRY, CDR2 SYGVKD. This CDR3 contains 13 residues. V was shortened by 3 bases and J by 4 bases, with 9 bases between the two germline ends. The CDR3 DNA sequence: TGTGCCATCAGTGACGGGTTAGGCTATGGCTACACCTTC. Its translation: CAISDGLGYGYTF.

The sample holds a few counts of this clonotype. The rearrangement joins TRBV7-3 to TRBJ2-7, with 9 bases fitting TRBD1. The CDR3 contains 15 residues. The V gene end was trimmed by 5 bases and the J gene end by 5 bases; junction bases not matched to a gene: 10. CDR1 and CDR2 (germline): SGHTA, FQGTGA. In DNA, the CDR3 is TGTGCCAGCAGCCCAACCGGGACAGGGACCCACGAGCAGTACTTC. This codes for CASSPTGTGTHEQYF.